Below are 19 T cell receptor beta chains sequenced from a single sample in a study of chemoradiotherapy in HPV16-positive cancers. Libraries were prepared by immunoSEQ multiplex PCR; TCRdb keeps only in-frame clonotypes and omits some of them. The sample has some 14,000 clones, around 88% seen once. The sequencing here drew on blood, taken from a patient who underwent chemoradiotherapy. Source of these receptors: a human donor with HPV-associated anogenital cancer.

This clone was picked up one time. One junction end does not reproduce the germline sequence, and a read error may be involved. CDR3 DNA: TGCGCCCGCAGCTCGGGGGGCGGGGGACCGACGGGGTACGAGCAGTACTTC. Amino acids: CARSSGGGGPTGYEQYF. This sequence joins TRBV5-1 and TRBJ2-7, with a weak D call TRBD2 (7 bases). CDR3 length: 17 amino acids. Per germline, CDR1 SGHRS and CDR2 YFSETQ.

This chain connects TRBV2 to TRBJ1-2; 7 nucleotides line up with TRBD1. The CDR3 is made up of 14 amino acids. The germline V gene has CDR1 SNHLY and CDR2 FYNNEI. V shed 5 bases, J shed 6 bases, and the junction held 9 bases outside the gene matches. The CDR3 nucleotides read TGTGCCAGCAGTTGGGCTCAGGGGGGAAATGGCTACACCTTC. As protein: CASSWAQGGNGYTF.

The chain is built from TRBV28 and TRBJ2-1; TRBD1 matches at 7 bases. With V trimmed by 7 bases and J by 3 bases, 12 bases remained unmatched. This CDR3 comprises 16 residues. CDR1 and CDR2 from the germline V gene are MDHEN and SYDVKM. The CDR3: CASTPRGGFFYNEQFF. The CDR3 nucleotides read TGTGCCAGCACCCCGCGAGGGGGCTTTTTCTACAATGAGCAGTTCTTC.

The V call is TRBV15, the J call TRBJ2-3, with TRBD2 as a possible D gene (6 bases). The CDR3 runs 12 residues. V lost 3 bases and J 5 bases, leaving 6 bases between the germline ends. The germline V gene has CDR1 LNHNV and CDR2 YYDKDF (reference sequence). CDR3: CATSRGGDTQYF. The CDR3 bases are TGTGCCACCAGCAGGGGGGGAGATACGCAGTATTTT.

CDR3 DNA: TGCGCCAGCAGCTTGGAGGGACTAGCGGGGGTTTACAATGAGCAGTTCTTC. It is translated as CASSLEGLAGVYNEQFF. The rearrangement uses TRBV5-1 and TRBJ2-1; 14 nucleotides agree with TRBD2. J lost 4 bases, V lost 0 bases, and 3 bases had no gene match. The CDR3 runs to 17 residues. CDR1 SGHRS and CDR2 YFSETQ come from the germline V gene.

The chain is built from TRBV27 and TRBJ1-6, with 8 bases that match TRBD1. From germline, CDR1 is MNHEY and CDR2 SMNVEV (reference sequence). The trim removed 2 bases at V and 0 bases at J, leaving 3 bases unmatched. This CDR3 comprises 17 residues. The CDR3 coding sequence is TGTGCCAGCAGTTTAAGGACAGGGCCCTCCTATAATTCACCCCTCCACTTT. Translation gives CASSLRTGPSYNSPLHF.

The genes are TRBV5-6 and TRBJ1-5, with D uncertain. CDR1 is SGHDT and CDR2 is YYEEEE in the germline V gene. The CDR3 is 16 residues long. V was trimmed by 0 bases and J by 2 bases, leaving 12 bases between them. The CDR3 sequence: CASSLAFDPRNQPQHF. CDR3 sequence (DNA): TGTGCCAGCAGCTTGGCTTTCGACCCTCGCAATCAGCCCCAGCATTTT.

This clone was recorded once. The genes are TRBV30 and TRBJ1-1, with 9 bases lining up with TRBD1. The CDR3 sequence is 15 residues long. V was clipped by 3 bases and J by 1 base; unmatched bases: 6. Germline assignment: CDR1 GTSNPN and CDR2 SVGIG (reference sequence). CDR3 region: CAWRARGQGNTEAFF. The CDR3 DNA sequence: TGTGCCTGGAGAGCCCGGGGACAGGGGAACACTGAAGCTTTCTTT.

The rearrangement uses TRBV28 and TRBJ1-2, with D maybe TRBD1 (5 bases). With 1 base removed from V and 8 bases from J, the gap between germline ends came to 14 bases. Germline V gene data show CDR1 as MDHEN and CDR2 as SYDVKM. The CDR3 extends over 14 amino acids. CDR3 nucleotide sequence: TGTGCCAGCAGTTTATATCAGGGACTAATGGGCTACACCTTC. It translates to CASSLYQGLMGYTF.

The genes are TRBV5-6 and TRBJ2-3; 7 bases are shared with TRBD1. Germline CDR1 SGHDT, CDR2 YYEEEE. Trimming at V came to 3 bases and at J to 2 bases, leaving 6 bases not matched to a gene. This CDR3 comprises 15 residues. Here the CDR3 DNA reads TGTGCCAGCAGCTCAGGACAGGAGAACACAGATACGCAGTATTTT. Amino acid sequence: CASSSGQENTDTQYF.

The table lists this clone with a count of one. The V and J genes are TRBV9 and TRBJ1-5, with D possibly TRBD1 on 6 matching bases. CDR1 and CDR2 (germline): SGDLS, YYNGEE. CDR3 length: 15 residues. Trimming shortened V by 3 bases and J by 2 bases, and 12 bases separated the two germline ends. The DNA for the CDR3 is TGTGCCAGCAGCGAGGGGGGCGTGGGCAATCAGCCCCAGCATTTT. Protein sequence: CASSEGGVGNQPQHF.

The chain is built from TRBV30 and TRBJ1-2; no clear D gene. V dropped 3 bases and J dropped 8 bases, with 16 bases sitting between them. Per the germline V gene, CDR1 is GTSNPN and CDR2 is SVGIG (reference sequence). This CDR3 has 13 residues. The CDR3 coding sequence is TGTGCCTGGAGCGAGGAAGGGAAAAGGGGCTACACCTTC. It specifies CAWSEEGKRGYTF.

The CDR3 loop is CASRRKETQYF. CDR3 nucleotide sequence: TGCGCCAGCAGAAGAAAGGAGACCCAGTACTTC. This chain connects TRBV5-1 to TRBJ2-5; D is ambiguous. The CDR3 runs to 11 residues. The V end was cut by 5 bases, the J end by 5 bases, with 7 bases between. CDR1 SGHRS and CDR2 YFSETQ come from the germline V gene.

This chain joins TRBV11-2 and TRBJ2-6, with D maybe TRBD1 (6 bases). Germline values: CDR1 SGHAT, CDR2 FQNNGV. Trimming stripped 5 bases from V and 2 bases from J, with 7 bases between. There are 14 residues in the CDR3. The CDR3 coding sequence is TGTGCCAGCAGCGACAGGACTGGGGCCAACGTCCTGACTTTC. It is translated as CASSDRTGANVLTF.

V and J are TRBV5-6 and TRBJ2-7; D may correspond to TRBD1 or TRBD2 (5 bases each). Germline V gene sequence: CDR1 SGHDT, CDR2 YYEEEE. This CDR3 contains 13 residues. Trimming cost V 4 bases and J 6 bases, with 14 bases left between them. In nucleotides, the CDR3 is TGTGCCAGCAGCGACCGAGGGGCATCCGAGCAGTACTTC. This encodes CASSDRGASEQYF.

The rearrangement links TRBV5-1 to TRBJ2-1; tentatively, D is TRBD1 or TRBD2 (5 bases each). V shed 0 bases and J shed 5 bases, with 12 bases lying between them. The CDR3 runs 15 residues. Germline lookup yields CDR1 SGHRS and CDR2 YFSETQ. This CDR3 is CASSLEGRGDNEQFF. The CDR3 DNA sequence: TGCGCCAGCAGCTTGGAAGGGAGAGGGGACAATGAGCAGTTCTTC.

The chain couples TRBV25-1 to TRBJ1-1, with D unclear. The CDR3 spans 13 residues. V shed 8 bases and J shed 3 bases, with 13 bases lying between them. Per germline, CDR1 MGHDK and CDR2 SYGVNS. For the CDR3, the DNA is TGTGCCAGCGTCGGGGTCTTGGACACTGAAGCTTTCTTT. Amino acids: CASVGVLDTEAFF.

The gene calls are TRBV5-6 and TRBJ2-2; 11 bases are a match to TRBD2. There are 15 residues in the CDR3. Germline CDR1 is SGHDT and CDR2 is YYEEEE. V gave up 5 bases and J gave up 0 bases; unmatched junction bases: 0. The CDR3 coding sequence is TGTGCCAGCAGACTAGCGGGAGCGAACACCGGGGAGCTGTTTTTT. Residues: CASRLAGANTGELFF.

The rearrangement joins TRBV12-5 to TRBJ1-2; the match to TRBD1 covers 8 bases. From germline, CDR1 is LGHNT and CDR2 FRNRAP. J gave up 2 bases and V 5 bases, and 7 bases lay outside the gene matches. The CDR3 is made up of 15 amino acids. CDR3 sequence: CASGTGTGPNYGYTF. In DNA form, the CDR3 reads TGTGCTAGTGGTACCGGGACAGGCCCCAACTATGGCTACACCTTC.